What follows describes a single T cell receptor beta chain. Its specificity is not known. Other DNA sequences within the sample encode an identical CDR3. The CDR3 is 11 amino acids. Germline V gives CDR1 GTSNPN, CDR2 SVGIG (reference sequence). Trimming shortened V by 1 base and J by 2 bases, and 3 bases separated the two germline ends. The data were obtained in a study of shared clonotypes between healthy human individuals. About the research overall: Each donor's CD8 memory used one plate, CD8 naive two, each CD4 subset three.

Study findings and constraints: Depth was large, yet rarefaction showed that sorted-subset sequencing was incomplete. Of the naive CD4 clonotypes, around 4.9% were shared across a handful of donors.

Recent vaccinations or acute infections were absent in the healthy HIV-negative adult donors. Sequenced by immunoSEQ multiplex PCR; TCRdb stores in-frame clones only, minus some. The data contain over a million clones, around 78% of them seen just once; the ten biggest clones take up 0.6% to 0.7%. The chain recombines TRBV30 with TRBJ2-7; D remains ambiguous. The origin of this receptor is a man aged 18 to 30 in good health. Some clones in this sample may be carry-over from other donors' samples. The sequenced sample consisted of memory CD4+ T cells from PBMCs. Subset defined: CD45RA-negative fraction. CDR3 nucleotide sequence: TGTGCCTGGAGTGGTCCCTACGAGCAGTACTTC. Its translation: CAWSGPYEQYF.